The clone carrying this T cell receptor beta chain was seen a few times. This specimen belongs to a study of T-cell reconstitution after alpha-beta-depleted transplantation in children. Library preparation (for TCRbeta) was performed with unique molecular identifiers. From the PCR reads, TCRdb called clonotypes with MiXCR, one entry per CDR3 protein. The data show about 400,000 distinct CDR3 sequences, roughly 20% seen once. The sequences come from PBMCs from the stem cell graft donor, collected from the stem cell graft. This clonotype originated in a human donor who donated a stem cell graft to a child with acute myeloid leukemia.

CDR3 nucleotides: TGCAGTGCTAGAGCCTTTTGGTCTAGCGGGAGTAACACCGGGGAGCTGTTTTTT. It yields the protein CSARAFWSSGSNTGELFF. The rearrangement uses TRBV20-1 and TRBJ2-2; TRBD2 aligns across 10 bases. Unmatched junction bases numbered 10, after V lost 1 base and J lost 2 bases. This CDR3 spans 18 amino acids. The germline gives CDR1 DFQATT, CDR2 SNEGSKA (reference sequence).